This T cell receptor (beta chain) was identified during a study of blood T cell repertoires in COVID-19. This clone occurred many times. Libraries were prepared by immunoSEQ multiplex PCR; TCRdb keeps only in-frame clonotypes and omits some of them. This sample has 130,000 to 150,000 clones, with about 84% found just once. The sequence was obtained from a woman aged 80 or over in a cohort sampled during active or convalescent COVID-19. Sequences were obtained from peripheral blood.

The CDR3 region has the DNA TGTGCCATCAGCCTAGCGGGGGGCCGGGTAGATACGCAGTATTTT. Encoded protein: CAISLAGGRVDTQYF. V is TRBV10-3 and J is TRBJ2-3; 11 nucleotides line up with TRBD2. This CDR3 spans 15 amino acids. Germline CDR1 is ENHRY and CDR2 is SYGVKD. V lost 6 bases, J lost 5 bases, and 7 bases stayed unmatched.